This T cell receptor (beta chain) was recorded in a study of control samples from healthy donors and cancer patients. Some clones are missing from TCRdb's copy, which holds only in-frame ones; the method was immunoSEQ multiplex PCR. The sample lists 150,000 to 200,000 clones, 80% to 90% occurring once. The germline V and J ends were trimmed by 4 bases and 0 bases, with 22 bases remaining between them. This CDR3 has 17 residues. CDR1 is SQVTM, CDR2 ANQGSEA, per germline. Material for sequencing was blood. The chain uses TRBV29-1 and TRBJ2-7; D gene uncertain. This TCR was sampled from a man aged 30 to 45 in good health. The CDR3 loop reads CSVAAGSNAYYSYEQYF. DNA for the CDR3: TGCAGCGTTGCGGCCGGATCCAATGCCTACTACTCCTACGAGCAGTACTTC.